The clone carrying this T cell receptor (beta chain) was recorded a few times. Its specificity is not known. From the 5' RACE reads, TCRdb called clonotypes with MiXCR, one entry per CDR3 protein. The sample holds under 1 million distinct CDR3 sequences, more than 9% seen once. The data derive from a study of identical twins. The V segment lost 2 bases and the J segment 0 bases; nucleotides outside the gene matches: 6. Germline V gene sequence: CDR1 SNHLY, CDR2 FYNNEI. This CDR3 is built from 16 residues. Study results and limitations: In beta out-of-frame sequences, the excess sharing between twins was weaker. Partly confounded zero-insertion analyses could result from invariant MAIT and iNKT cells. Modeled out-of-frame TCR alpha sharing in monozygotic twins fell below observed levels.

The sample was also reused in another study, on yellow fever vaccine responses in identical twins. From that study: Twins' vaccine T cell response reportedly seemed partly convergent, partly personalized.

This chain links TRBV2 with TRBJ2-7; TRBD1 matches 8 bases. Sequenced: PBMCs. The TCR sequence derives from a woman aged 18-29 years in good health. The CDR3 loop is CASSEFRDRSSYEQYF. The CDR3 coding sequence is TGTGCCAGCAGTGAATTCCGGGACAGGAGCTCCTACGAGCAGTACTTC.